This section outlines one TCR beta chain sequence together with its context. Clones were sequenced by immunoSEQ multiplex PCR, and TCRdb holds only the in-frame ones, with some missing. The table includes about 96,000 clones, 65% to 85% detected once. The data stem from a study of blood T cell repertoires in COVID-19. The germline CDR1 and CDR2 sequences are SGHDT and YYEEEE. The ends lost 5 bases at V and 5 bases at J; junction bases unmatched: 8. The CDR3 has 15 amino acids. This chain connects TRBV5-6 to TRBJ2-5; 11 positions agree with TRBD2. The sequence was collected from a woman in her sixties with acute or convalescent COVID-19. Input material: peripheral blood. CDR3 DNA: TGTGCCAGCAGAGTTAGCGGGGGGGCTGAGGAGACCCAGTACTTC. Encoded protein: CASRVSGGAEETQYF.